This TCR beta chain was obtained from a study of shared clonotypes between healthy human individuals. Study-wide results and limits: Rarefaction showed that sequencing of sorted subsets was incomplete (despite large depth).

Generated by immunoSEQ multiplex PCR, the TCRdb table keeps only in-frame clones and is missing some. The table has around 1,000,000 clones, 70% to 85% seen once. Trimming removed 3 bases from V and 7 bases from J, with 7 bases in between. This CDR3 is built from 11 residues. The germline V gene encodes CDR1 MDHEN and CDR2 SYDVKM. On this clone: Its antigen is still unknown. The sample has other DNA sequences that encode this CDR3 too.

All donors were Caucasian adults living in Nashville, Tennessee. This sequence joins TRBV28 and TRBJ2-7, with a possible D match to TRBD1 (6 bases). The sample was memory CD4+ T cells from PBMCs. Documented subset: CD45RA-negative fraction. This clonotype originated in a man between 18 and 29 years old in good health. Some clones in this sample may be carry-over from other donors' samples. The CDR3 region is CASSLGHEQYF. The CDR3 DNA is TGTGCCAGCAGTTTGGGACATGAGCAGTACTTC. The full variable domain, its missing parts supplied by reference TRBV28 and TRBJ2-7, is DVKVTQSSRYLVKRTGEKVFLECVQDMDHENMFWYRQDPGLGLRLIYFSYDVKMKEKGDIPEGYSVSREKKERFSLILESASTNQTSMYLCASSLGHEQYFGPGTRLTVT.